The 29 T cell receptor beta chains below were found in one sample sequenced in a study of T cell repertoires and HLA-DP antigens (dated by TCRdb to the late 2010s). Library creation used the immunoSEQ multiplex PCR assay. The table comes from immuneACCESS by way of TCRdb, which keeps in-frame sequences with V and J called. Part of the clones is missing from these tables; in studies checked, under half for an unresolved V gene and the rest for unknown reasons. The sample data list fewer than 75,000 clones, and roughly 78% of these were observed just once. The ten largest clones represent 1.6% of the sample. No antigen has been identified for these receptors. Sequencing was carried out using CD4+ T cells from PBMCs. These receptors were collected from a man in his 60s in good health and CMV-seronegative.

The chain has TRBV7-9 and TRBJ2-1, with D tentatively TRBD1 (6 bases). There are 15 residues in the CDR3. Germline values: CDR1 SEHNR, CDR2 FQNEAQ (reference sequence). Trimming left V 1 base short and J 1 base short, with 8 bases between. In nucleotides, the CDR3 is TGTGCCAGCAGCTTAGGCAGGGGTTCCTACAATGAGCAGTTCTTC. Translation gives CASSLGRGSYNEQFF.

This clone was found once. This chain links TRBV19 with TRBJ1-5; no clear D gene. Germline values: CDR1 LNHDA, CDR2 SQIVND (reference sequence). The CDR3 length is 15 residues. V was shortened by 4 bases and J by 5 bases, with 15 bases between the two germline ends. CDR3 protein: CASSTPIGVDQPQHF. The CDR3 nucleotides read TGTGCCAGTAGTACCCCGATTGGCGTCGATCAGCCCCAGCATTTT.

The chain joins TRBV9 to TRBJ2-3; no definite D call. The ends were cut back, 3 bases at V and 2 bases at J, with 4 bases in the middle. The CDR3 spans 12 residues. Germline V gene lookup returns CDR1 SGDLS and CDR2 YYNGEE. The CDR3 reads CASSAYTDTQYF. CDR3 coding DNA: TGTGCCAGCAGCGCCTACACAGATACGCAGTATTTT.

The chain links TRBV5-1 to TRBJ1-1, with a tentative D call TRBD1 (5 bases). Germline V CDR1 and CDR2: SGHRS, YFSETQ. The CDR3 is made up of 14 amino acids. V lost 4 bases to trimming and J lost 3 bases, with 13 bases between them. The CDR3 nucleotides read TGCGCCAGCAGCCAAGACGGGGCGGACACTGAAGCTTTCTTT. Its translation: CASSQDGADTEAFF.

This chain uses TRBV7-6 with TRBJ2-1; D possibly corresponds to TRBD2 (6 bases). CDR3 length: 13 residues. V was cut by 2 bases and J by 7 bases, with 9 bases left in between. CDR1 is SGHVS, CDR2 FNYEAQ, per germline. This CDR3 reads CASSLQTRNEQFF. The CDR3 bases are TGTGCCAGCAGCTTACAGACTAGAAATGAGCAGTTCTTC. The full variable domain, rest sourced from reference TRBV7-6 and TRBJ2-1, is GAGVSQSPRYKVTKRGQDVALRCDPISGHVSLYWYRQALGQGPEFLTYFNYEAQQDKSGLPNDRFSAERPEGSISTLTIQRTEQRDSAMYRCASSLQTRNEQFFGPGTRLTVL.

The rearrangement joins TRBV5-4 to TRBJ1-1, with TRBD1 as a possible D gene (5 bases). V lost 7 bases to trimming and J lost 1 base, with 17 bases between them. The CDR3 is 15 residues long. CDR1 is SGHNT and CDR2 is YYREEE in the germline V gene (reference sequence). CDR3 in DNA: TGTGCCAGCCTGCCTTACAGGACGGCGAACACTGAAGCTTTCTTT. It is translated as CASLPYRTANTEAFF.

The rearrangement joins TRBV19 to TRBJ2-3, with 11 bases that match TRBD2. The CDR3 covers 19 residues. V lost 2 bases, J lost 3 bases, and 13 bases stayed unmatched. Germline loops: CDR1 LNHDA, CDR2 SQIVND (reference sequence). This CDR3 is CASSIRASGRKFGTDTQYF. In DNA, the CDR3 is TGTGCCAGTAGTATAAGGGCTAGCGGGAGGAAGTTCGGGACAGATACGCAGTATTTT.

The V gene is TRBV19, the J gene TRBJ1-6, with TRBD1 matching over 8 bases. Losses at the gene ends were 5 bases for V and 7 bases for J; bases not matched to a gene: 7. The CDR3 loop spans 15 amino acids. Germline CDR1 LNHDA, CDR2 SQIVND (reference sequence). CDR3 bases: TGTGCCAGTAGTGCCGGACAGGGTAGGAATTCACCCCTCCACTTT. Translated: CASSAGQGRNSPLHF.

The gene calls are TRBV7-7 and TRBJ2-5, with 8 positions matching TRBD2. The CDR3 has 16 residues. After removal of 5 bases from V and 1 base from J, the junction contained 9 bases not matched to a gene. Germline assignment: CDR1 SSHAT and CDR2 FNYEAQ (reference sequence). For the CDR3, the DNA is TGTGCCAGCAGCCCGTTGGAAGCGGGGGCCCAAGAGACCCAGTACTTC. This gives the protein CASSPLEAGAQETQYF.

The V call is TRBV14, the J call TRBJ1-5; TRBD1 agrees at 10 bases. The CDR3 extends over 20 amino acids. Germline values: CDR1 SGHDN, CDR2 FVKESK. J lost 7 bases, V lost 0 bases, and 18 bases had no gene match. The DNA for the CDR3 is TGTGCCAGCAGCCAAGATAGCCCCCGGGTTAGACAGGGGGCCGGACAGCCCCAGCATTTT. Translated, it gives CASSQDSPRVRQGAGQPQHF.

The genes are TRBV27 and TRBJ2-5, with TRBD1 identical over 9 bases. Germline-derived CDR1 and CDR2 are MNHEY and SMNVEV (reference sequence). The CDR3 extends over 15 amino acids. The ends lost 5 bases at V and 2 bases at J; junction bases unmatched: 6. CDR3 amino acids: CASSPSTGGQETQYF. The CDR3 DNA reads as TGTGCCAGCAGTCCTTCGACAGGGGGTCAAGAGACCCAGTACTTC.

The V call is TRBV19, the J call TRBJ2-7; D gene uncertain. The V gene lost 2 bases and the J gene lost 7 bases, with 15 bases spanning the gap. This CDR3 comprises 14 residues. The germline gives CDR1 LNHDA, CDR2 SQIVND (reference sequence). The chain's CDR3 is CASSITRTYSEQYF. As DNA, the CDR3 is TGTGCCAGTAGTATAACGCGGACGTATAGTGAGCAGTACTTC.

This clone occurred a few times. This chain joins TRBV7-9 and TRBJ2-7; TRBD2 might be the D (6 bases). The CDR3 runs to 13 residues. Trimming took off 4 bases at V and 3 bases at J, with 10 bases between the two ends. Per the germline V gene, CDR1 is SEHNR and CDR2 is FQNEAQ (reference sequence). DNA of the CDR3: TGTGCCAGCAGCTCCCCCGGGAGCTACGAGCAGTACTTC. It specifies CASSSPGSYEQYF.

The V call is TRBV7-2, the J call TRBJ2-5; 11 nucleotides match TRBD2. The J segment lost 4 bases and the V segment lost 5 bases, leaving 9 bases of the junction unmatched. This CDR3 contains 16 residues. Germline CDR1 SGHTA, CDR2 FQGNSA. CDR3 coding DNA: TGTGCCAGCAGCCCCCGAACTAGCGGGAGAGGAGAGACCCAGTACTTC. This encodes CASSPRTSGRGETQYF.

V gene TRBV15 combines with J gene TRBJ1-5, with D possibly matching TRBD1 (5 bases). The CDR3 sequence is 16 residues long. V lost 1 base and J 1 base, leaving 11 bases between the germline ends. From germline, CDR1 is LNHNV and CDR2 YYDKDF (reference sequence). The CDR3 DNA reads TGTGCCACCAGCAGAGGTTTGGGGGAGAGCAATCAGCCCCAGCATTTT. Its protein is CATSRGLGESNQPQHF. Full variable domain (rest looked up from reference TRBV15 and TRBJ1-5): DAMVIQNPRYQVTQFGKPVTLSCSQTLNHNVMYWYQQKSSQAPKLLFHYYDKDFNNEADTPDNFQSRRPNTSFCFLDIRSPGLGDTAMYLCATSRGLGESNQPQHFGDGTRLSIL.

The chain joins TRBV6-1 to TRBJ2-1; 7 nucleotides match TRBD2. In germline, CDR1 is MNHNS, CDR2 SASEGT. The CDR3 covers 12 residues. The J segment lost 9 bases and the V segment lost 8 bases, leaving 7 bases of the junction unmatched. The DNA for the CDR3 is TGTGCCAGCTCGACTAGCATCACTGAGCAGTTCTTC. Protein: CASSTSITEQFF.

This clone was seen a single time. This chain connects TRBV6-5 to TRBJ1-1; 9 nucleotides line up with TRBD1. The CDR3 length is 15 residues. V gave up 4 bases and J gave up 4 bases; unmatched junction bases: 7. CDR1 MNHEY and CDR2 SVGAGI come from the germline V gene. The CDR3 protein is CASSLGQGMGTEAFF. DNA for the CDR3: TGTGCCAGCAGTTTAGGACAGGGGATGGGCACTGAAGCTTTCTTT.

This rearrangement joins TRBV5-4 to TRBJ2-1, with 9 bases aligning to TRBD1. The CDR3 spans 13 residues. From germline, CDR1 is SGHNT and CDR2 YYREEE (reference sequence). The trim removed 3 bases at V and 7 bases at J, leaving 2 bases unmatched. The CDR3 loop is CASSWTGENEQFF. CDR3 in DNA: TGTGCCAGCAGCTGGACAGGGGAGAATGAGCAGTTCTTC.

The V call is TRBV19, the J call TRBJ1-2; D call uncertain. CDR1 is LNHDA and CDR2 is SQIVND in the germline V gene (reference sequence). Trimming took off 6 bases at V and 1 base at J, with 9 bases between the two ends. The CDR3 extends over 13 amino acids. The CDR3 DNA follows: TGTGCCAGTAGAGCCAACTTTAACTATGGCTACACCTTC. Its translation is CASRANFNYGYTF.

The chain combines TRBV9 with TRBJ2-3; possible D gene TRBD2, 6 bases. Germline CDR1 SGDLS, CDR2 YYNGEE. Deletions cut 0 bases from V and 2 bases from J, with 13 bases between. This CDR3 is 16 amino acids long. The CDR3 sequence is CASSVASSADTDTQYF. The CDR3 DNA is TGTGCCAGCAGCGTAGCCTCTAGCGCAGACACAGATACGCAGTATTTT.

This clone has a single count. The genes are TRBV9 and TRBJ1-4; 11 nucleotides align to TRBD1. CDR3 length equals 15 residues. Trimming cost V 4 bases and J 4 bases; bases outside gene matches: 3. Germline V lookup: CDR1 SGDLS, CDR2 YYNGEE. In DNA form, the CDR3 reads TGTGCCAGCAGCTGGGACAGGGGGTTTAATGAAAAACTGTTTTTT. This encodes CASSWDRGFNEKLFF. The full variable domain, completed using reference TRBV9 and TRBJ1-4, is DSGVTQTPKHLITATGQRVTLRCSPRSGDLSVYWYQQSLDQGLQFLIQYYNGEERAKGNILERFSAQQFPDLHSELNLSSLELGDSALYFCASSWDRGFNEKLFFGSGTQLSVL.

This clone was detected once. V is TRBV30 and J is TRBJ2-7, with D unresolved. The length of the CDR3 is 15 residues. V lost 0 bases and J 2 bases, leaving 14 bases between the germline ends. CDR1 is GTSNPN, CDR2 SVGIG, per germline (reference sequence). CDR3 in amino acids: CAWSVPVSGTYEQYF. In DNA form, the CDR3 reads TGTGCCTGGAGTGTCCCCGTCTCGGGTACCTACGAGCAGTACTTC.

The gene calls are TRBV7-9 and TRBJ1-5; weak D call: TRBD1 (5 bases). V lost 3 bases and J 1 base, leaving 19 bases between the germline ends. Germline CDR1 is SEHNR and CDR2 is FQNEAQ (reference sequence). This CDR3 is 18 amino acids long. CDR3 residues: CASSLGKDTWDSNQPQHF. The CDR3 bases are TGTGCCAGCAGCTTGGGTAAGGACACCTGGGACAGCAATCAGCCCCAGCATTTT.

The J gene is TRBJ2-1, the V gene TRBV2; 8 positions match TRBD2. V shed 7 bases, J shed 9 bases, and the junction held 8 bases outside the gene matches. CDR3 length equals 13 residues. The germline V gene encodes CDR1 SNHLY and CDR2 FYNNEI. DNA for the CDR3: TGTGCCAGCACCGGGACTAGTAAGATTGAGCAGTTCTTC. Protein: CASTGTSKIEQFF.

This clone was found a few times. The CDR3 nucleotides read TGTGCCAGCAGTAGACAGATCACCGGGGAGCTGTTTTTT. This translates into CASSRQITGELFF. This chain connects TRBV2 to TRBJ2-2, with D perhaps matching TRBD1 (5 bases). CDR3 size: 13 residues. V lost 5 bases and J lost 4, with 8 bases in between. Germline V CDR1 and CDR2: SNHLY, FYNNEI.

This clone was seen more than once but under ten times. V is TRBV7-9 and J is TRBJ1-1; the D gene is possibly TRBD1 (5 bases). The CDR3 runs to 13 residues. V lost 5 bases to trimming and J lost 7 bases, with 14 bases between them. CDR1 and CDR2 (germline): SEHNR, FQNEAQ (reference sequence). CDR3 residues: CASSAGWGYEAFF. For the CDR3, the DNA is TGTGCCAGCAGCGCGGGGTGGGGGTATGAAGCTTTCTTT. Drawing the rest from reference TRBV7-9 and TRBJ1-1, the complete variable domain is DTGVSQNPRHKITKRGQNVTFRCDPISEHNRLYWYRQTLGQGPEFLTYFQNEAQLEKSRLLSDRFSAERPKGSFSTLEIQRTEQGDSAMYLCASSAGWGYEAFFGQGTRLTVV.

This clone was counted only a few times. The chain carries TRBV11-3 and TRBJ2-1; 7 bases line up with TRBD1. The CDR3 contains 15 residues. V shed 3 bases, J shed 7 bases, and the junction held 9 bases outside the gene matches. CDR1 is SGHNT and CDR2 is YENEEA in the germline V gene. CDR3 coding DNA: TGTGCCAGCAGCTTTAGACAGGGATCGAGGAATGAGCAGTTCTTC. Protein: CASSFRQGSRNEQFF.

Only a few counts were recorded for this clone. CDR3: CASSGLAGGYTGELFF. CDR3 coding DNA: TGTGCCAGCAGTGGTCTGGCGGGGGGTTACACCGGGGAGCTGTTTTTT. This chain joins TRBV2 and TRBJ2-2; 8 nucleotides line up with TRBD2. Germline V gene data show CDR1 as SNHLY and CDR2 as FYNNEI. Unmatched junction bases numbered 7, after V lost 4 bases and J lost 3 bases. This CDR3 is 16 amino acids long.

V and J are TRBV7-2 and TRBJ2-7, with D possibly matching TRBD1 (6 bases). The V end lost 4 bases, the J end lost 5 bases, and 12 bases lay between the germline ends. CDR3 size: 13 residues. The germline V gene encodes CDR1 SGHTA and CDR2 FQGNSA. This CDR3 is CASSSLGTHEQYF. CDR3 DNA: TGTGCCAGCAGCTCCCTTGGGACACACGAGCAGTACTTC. Combining the CDR3 with reference TRBV7-2 and TRBJ2-7 gives the whole variable domain GAGVSQSPSNKVTEKGKDVELRCDPISGHTALYWYRQSLGQGLEFLIYFQGNSAPDKSGLPSDRFSAERTGGSVSTLTIQRTQQEDSAVYLCASSSLGTHEQYFGPGTRLTVT.